The 26 T cell receptor beta chains below come from one sample, sequenced in a study of T cells in Graves' hyperthyroidism and ophthalmopathy. Amplified TCR beta CDR3 regions came from RNA transcripts. RT-PCR in the first round (using the HTBI primer set) targeted the TCR CDR3. One entry per CDR3 protein, called by TCRdb with MiXCR from the multiplex PCR reads. This table has 550,000 to 700,000 distinct CDR3 sequences, 40% to 55% appearing once. The sequencing input was peripheral blood or thyroid tissue (not recorded which). The origin of the receptors is an adult woman with Graves' disease, either hyperthyroidism or ophthalmopathy (not recorded which).

This chain uses TRBV7-3 with TRBJ2-5; D possibly matches TRBD1 or TRBD2 (5 bases each). The ends were cut back, 7 bases at V and 1 base at J, with 19 bases in the middle. This CDR3 is 16 amino acids long. The germline V gene has CDR1 SGHTA and CDR2 FQGTGA. The CDR3 nucleotides read TGTGCCAGCACCTTGGGACGGTGGGGTACCCAAGAGACCCAGTACTTC. Translating it yields CASTLGRWGTQETQYF.

The chain uses TRBV7-9 and TRBJ2-7; 7 bases are shared with TRBD1. Germline V CDR1 and CDR2: SEHNR, FQNEAQ (reference sequence). With 7 bases clipped from V and 2 bases from J, the junction kept 5 bases outside the gene matches. The CDR3 sequence is 13 residues long. The CDR3 loop is CASNEGTAYEQYF. The CDR3 DNA reads TGTGCCAGCAATGAGGGGACAGCCTACGAGCAGTACTTC.

As regards this clonotype: This may come from a read error, since a much larger clone is one base off. This chain connects TRBV28 to TRBJ1-4, with D possibly being TRBD1 (5 bases). Germline V CDR1 and CDR2: MDHEN, SYDVKM. CDR3 size: 10 residues. CDR3 amino acids: CVSRAEKLFF. The CDR3 coding sequence is TGTGTCAGCAGGGCTGAAAAACTGTTTTTT.

This clonotype was counted many times. The chain employs TRBV5-1 and TRBJ1-5, with D tentatively TRBD1 (6 bases). V shed 0 bases and J shed 7 bases, with 17 bases lying between them. CDR1 and CDR2 from the germline V gene are SGHRS and YFSETQ. This CDR3 contains 16 residues. DNA for the CDR3: TGCGCCAGCAGCTTGGCTCCCGGGACAATTGCCCAGCCCCAGCATTTT. Its protein product is CASSLAPGTIAQPQHF.

This chain connects TRBV7-2 to TRBJ2-7, with 10 bases fitting TRBD1. V shed 5 bases and J 4 bases; nucleotides not matched to a gene: 8. The germline gives CDR1 SGHTA, CDR2 FQGNSA. The CDR3 is 15 amino acids. The CDR3 spells CASSAGTGASYEQYF. The CDR3 nucleotides are TGTGCCAGCAGCGCGGGGACAGGGGCCTCGTACGAGCAGTACTTC.

This clonotype has just one count. The CDR3 carries no conserved terminal phenylalanine or tryptophan, so it likely arises from a read error. The V and J genes are TRBV20-1 and TRBJ1-5; D remains unclear. The V and J ends lost 1 base and 1 base respectively, with 8 bases between them. CDR1 is DFQATT and CDR2 is SNEGSKA in the germline V gene (reference sequence). The CDR3 extends over 14 amino acids. CDR3 DNA: TGCAGTGCTAGAGTGCCCGGGAGCAATCAGCCCCAGCATCTT. Protein: CSARVPGSNQPQHL.

The chain recombines TRBV28 with TRBJ2-7; D call uncertain. There are 12 residues in the CDR3. The germline CDR1 and CDR2 sequences are MDHEN and SYDVKM. V dropped 4 bases and J dropped 0 bases, with 4 bases sitting between them. The CDR3 DNA follows: TGTGCCAGCAGTTCCTTCTCCTACGAGCAGTACTTC. Its translation: CASSSFSYEQYF.

This chain links TRBV11-2 with TRBJ1-1; perhaps TRBD1 as D (5 bases). The germline V gene encodes CDR1 SGHAT and CDR2 FQNNGV. Trimming stripped 5 bases from V and 10 bases from J, with 29 bases between. This CDR3 contains 17 residues. CDR3 nucleotides: TGTGCCAGCAGCCCCTCCCGTGCCAGTACATTCGGGGACGGAGCTTTCTTT. It codes for CASSPSRASTFGDGAFF.

This clonotype was seen ten or more times. The chain couples TRBV7-2 to TRBJ1-1, with a possible D match to TRBD1 (6 bases). V shed 3 bases and J shed 5 bases, with 13 bases lying between them. The germline V gene has CDR1 SGHTA and CDR2 FQGNSA. The CDR3 covers 14 residues. CDR3: CASSFVPGVTEAFF. CDR3 DNA sequence: TGTGCCAGCAGCTTTGTCCCAGGGGTTACTGAAGCTTTCTTT.

The chain is built from TRBV7-9 and TRBJ2-7; 9 bases are shared with TRBD1. V gave up 5 bases and J gave up 3 bases; unmatched junction bases: 11. The CDR3 runs to 16 residues. Germline lookup yields CDR1 SEHNR and CDR2 FQNEAQ (reference sequence). DNA of the CDR3: TGTGCCAGCAGCCCTAAAGGACAGGGGTTTTTCTACGAGCAGTACTTC. The encoded protein is CASSPKGQGFFYEQYF.

V is TRBV18 and J is TRBJ1-1; possibly TRBD1 for D (5 bases). The CDR3 covers 16 residues. CDR1 and CDR2 from the germline V gene are KGHSH and LQKENI. V was clipped by 3 bases and J by 3 bases, with 17 bases between them. The DNA for the CDR3 is TGTGCCAGCTCACCCCTTCCACCCCAACAGGACACTGAAGCTTTCTTT. Translation gives CASSPLPPQQDTEAFF.

The chain employs TRBV18 and TRBJ2-5, with 7 bases fitting TRBD2. The CDR3 runs to 15 residues. Trimming took 3 bases from V and 9 from J; bases not matched to a gene: 13. CDR1 and CDR2 from the germline V gene are KGHSH and LQKENI. Here the CDR3 reads CASSPPSAAAGAQYF. The CDR3 DNA reads TGTGCCAGCTCACCCCCTTCCGCGGCGGCGGGGGCCCAGTACTTC.

This clonotype was recorded many times. V is TRBV6-5 and J is TRBJ2-2; 9 bases are a match to TRBD1. Looked up from germline, CDR1 is MNHEY and CDR2 is SVGAGI. The V and J ends lost 5 bases and 2 bases, in that order; junction bases with no gene match: 6. The CDR3 runs to 16 residues. The CDR3 reads CASSAPGQGNTGELFF. In DNA form, the CDR3 reads TGTGCCAGCAGTGCGCCGGGACAGGGAAACACCGGGGAGCTGTTTTTT.

This chain connects TRBV5-1 to TRBJ1-2, with 12 bases that match TRBD1. Germline CDR1 reads SGHRS; CDR2 reads YFSETQ. The trim removed 5 bases at V and 3 bases at J, leaving 5 bases unmatched. The CDR3 has 15 residues. The CDR3 sequence: CASSWDRGPYYGYTF. The CDR3 region has the DNA TGCGCCAGCAGTTGGGACAGGGGGCCCTACTATGGCTACACCTTC.

The CDR3 is CASSRTGAFSYEQYF. The CDR3 bases are TGTGCCAGCAGCCGGACTGGCGCCTTCTCCTACGAGCAGTACTTC. This chain connects TRBV7-9 to TRBJ2-7; D may be TRBD2 (5 bases). The CDR3 totals 15 residues. V lost 5 bases and J 0 bases, leaving 14 bases between the germline ends. Per germline, CDR1 SEHNR and CDR2 FQNEAQ (reference sequence).

The chain combines TRBV2 with TRBJ2-5, with D hard to call. The CDR3 runs to 11 residues. V was cut by 7 bases and J by 5 bases, with 8 bases left in between. The germline V gene has CDR1 SNHLY and CDR2 FYNNEI. Here the CDR3 DNA reads TGTGCCAGCACCTACGGCGAGACCCAGTACTTC. It codes for CASTYGETQYF.

At least ten counts were recorded for this clonotype. The chain couples TRBV29-1 to TRBJ2-7, with 14 positions matching TRBD2. V was pared by 7 bases and J by 3 bases, with 11 bases of the junction left unmatched. The CDR3 totals 16 residues. The germline gives CDR1 SQVTM, CDR2 ANQGSEA. The DNA for the CDR3 is TGCAGCGCCCGACTAGCGGGAGGGCGGGGTCTCTACGAGCAGTACTTC. Translating it yields CSARLAGGRGLYEQYF.

The sample holds one count of this clonotype. The chain uses TRBV7-2 and TRBJ2-5; 7 positions match TRBD1. Trimming cost V 2 bases and J 1 base; bases outside gene matches: 4. CDR3 length: 15 residues. Germline assignment: CDR1 SGHTA and CDR2 FQGNSA. This CDR3 reads CASSLRQGTQETQYF. As DNA, the CDR3 is TGTGCCAGCAGCTTAAGACAGGGTACCCAAGAGACCCAGTACTTC.

This clonotype appeared many times. J is TRBJ1-1 and V is TRBV12-3 or TRBV12-4, with no clear D. This CDR3 has 11 residues. The V and J ends lost 6 bases and 5 bases respectively, with 7 bases between them. The CDR3 DNA is TGTGCCAGCAGGGGGAGGACTGAAGCTTTCTTT. Its protein product is CASRGRTEAFF.

Ten or more counts support this clonotype. The V call is TRBV7-8, the J call TRBJ2-7; D is ambiguous. This CDR3 region has 14 residues. Trimming cost V 7 bases and J 0 bases, with 13 bases left between them. Germline V gives CDR1 SGHVS, CDR2 FQNEAQ. This chain's CDR3 is CASTPRVSSYEQYF. The CDR3 nucleotides are TGTGCCAGCACTCCCCGGGTGTCCTCCTACGAGCAGTACTTC.

This clonotype came up once. The genes are TRBV20-1 and TRBJ2-7; D is undetermined. V lost 6 bases to trimming and J lost 9 bases, with 12 bases between them. CDR3 length equals 10 residues. The V gene's germline CDR1 is DFQATT and CDR2 SNEGSKA (reference sequence). CDR3 protein: CSARTDMQYF. DNA for the CDR3: TGCAGTGCGAGAACCGACATGCAGTACTTC.

This clonotype occurred many times. CDR3 amino acids: CASSLSGTVAYGYTF. The CDR3 DNA reads as TGCGCCAGCAGCTTGTCCGGGACAGTGGCATATGGCTACACCTTC. The gene calls are TRBV5-1 and TRBJ1-2; 7 bases are shared with TRBD1. The CDR3 covers 15 residues. CDR1 is SGHRS and CDR2 is YFSETQ in the germline V gene. J was trimmed by 5 bases and V by 1 base; bases with no gene match: 8.

Worth noting for this clonotype: At one end, the junction sequence differs from germline, possibly due to a read error. The CDR3: CAISYRRYSYEQYF. The CDR3 region has the DNA TGTGCCATCAGTTACCGGCGGTACTCCTACGAGCAGTACTTC. The chain couples TRBV6-5 to TRBJ2-7; no definite D call. The CDR3 totals 14 residues. Germline V gene sequence: CDR1 MNHEY, CDR2 SVGAGI.

This chain joins TRBV6-2 or TRBV6-3 and TRBJ1-6, with 7 bases aligning to TRBD1. V trimming: 6 bases; J trimming: 8 bases; junction bases outside the gene matches: 13. Germline V lookup: CDR1 MNHEY, CDR2 SVGEGT. CDR3 length: 16 residues. Written as DNA, the CDR3 is TGTGCCAGCAGGGGACTAGCGGGACAGCCTCATTCACCCCTCCACTTT. Encoded protein: CASRGLAGQPHSPLHF.

Worth noting for this clonotype: At one end the junction does not follow the germline gene, possibly because of a read error. This chain joins TRBV10-3 and TRBJ1-6; D is perhaps TRBD1 (6 bases). This CDR3 contains 15 residues. Germline CDR1 and CDR2: ENHRY and SYGVKD. The CDR3 loop is CASSYLDRNNSPLHF. Written as DNA, the CDR3 is TGTGCCAGCAGTTACCTGGACAGAAATAATTCACCCCTCCACTTT.

As DNA, the CDR3 is TGCAGTGCCTGGGGACCGCTAGAGGGCTACACCATATATTTT. This sequence encodes CSAWGPLEGYTIYF. This rearrangement joins TRBV20-1 to TRBJ1-3; tentatively, D is TRBD1 (5 bases). Trimming took off 6 bases at V and 8 bases at J, with 20 bases between the two ends. CDR1 is DFQATT, CDR2 SNEGSKA, per germline (reference sequence). This CDR3 contains 14 residues.